This T cell receptor (beta chain) was captured in a study of cytomegalovirus exposure and HLA in healthy donors. CDR3 length equals 13 residues. CDR1 and CDR2 (germline): SGHRS, YFSETQ. The germline V and J ends were trimmed by 5 bases and 6 bases, with 14 bases remaining between them. 13 Jbeta primers and 60 Vbeta primers were used for the PCR. Sequencing was performed with immunoSEQ multiplex PCR; in TCRdb, only in-frame clones are kept and a portion is missing. The data contain roughly 100,000 clones, 60% to 85% of them singletons. Findings of the study overall: TCR beta sequences reportedly predicted the HLA-A and HLA-B alleles of most subjects accurately.

A remark on this clone: Its antigen is not known.

This clonotype originated in a woman aged 40 to 50 in good health and CMV-seronegative. The material sequenced was PBMCs. V gene TRBV5-1 combines with J gene TRBJ1-1; D gene ambiguous. As DNA, the CDR3 is TGCGCCAGCAGGGTACTTCCGGGAGCTGAAGCTTTCTTT. Its translation is CASRVLPGAEAFF.